Listed here are 16 T cell receptor beta chains from one sample, sequenced in a study of T cells in Graves' hyperthyroidism and ophthalmopathy. Researchers took RNA transcripts and amplified the TCR beta CDR3 regions from them. The HTBI primer set was used in a first-round RT-PCR of the TCR CDR3. MiXCR, run by TCRdb on the multiplex PCR reads, gives a single entry per CDR3 protein. The table has under 400,000 distinct CDR3 sequences, about a sixth seen once. Sequencing was carried out using blood. These TCRs come from a woman between 40 and 55 years old with Graves' ophthalmopathy.

This rearrangement joins TRBV4-1 to TRBJ2-5, with D uncertain. The V and J ends lost 4 bases and 7 bases respectively, with 13 bases between them. The CDR3 is made up of 13 amino acids. From germline, CDR1 is MGHRA and CDR2 YSYEKL. Here the CDR3 DNA reads TGCGCCAGCAGCCTATTAACCTACGGGACCCAGTACTTC. Translated, it gives CASSLLTYGTQYF.

This clonotype was observed many times. V is TRBV2 and J is TRBJ2-6; D gene uncertain. Germline V gives CDR1 SNHLY, CDR2 FYNNEI. V was shortened by 0 bases and J by 2 bases, with 8 bases between the two germline ends. The CDR3 runs 16 residues. This CDR3 reads CASSEAGTAGANVLTF. CDR3 nucleotide sequence: TGTGCCAGCAGTGAAGCGGGAACAGCTGGGGCCAACGTCCTGACTTTC.

This clonotype was seen repeatedly, ten times or more. The chain combines TRBV6-5 with TRBJ1-1; the match to TRBD1 covers 7 bases. Germline V gene data show CDR1 as MNHEY and CDR2 as SVGAGI. J lost 1 base, V lost 0 bases, and 2 bases had no gene match. The CDR3 length is 15 residues. The CDR3 DNA is TGTGCCAGCAGTTACTCAAGGGACAGGAACACTGAAGCTTTCTTT. Translated: CASSYSRDRNTEAFF.

The chain recombines TRBV11-2 with TRBJ2-7; 7 nucleotides line up with TRBD2. There are 16 residues in the CDR3. V trimming: 5 bases; J trimming: 7 bases; junction bases outside the gene matches: 17. Germline loops: CDR1 SGHAT, CDR2 FQNNGV. Here the CDR3 reads CASSPRIGEGPGEQYF. CDR3 nucleotides: TGTGCCAGCAGCCCGAGGATCGGGGAGGGCCCGGGGGAGCAGTACTTC. The full variable domain, with the rest looked up from reference TRBV11-2 and TRBJ2-7, is EAGVAQSPRYKIIEKRQSVAFWCNPISGHATLYWYQQILGQGPKLLIQFQNNGVVDDSQLPKDRFSAERLKGVDSTLKIQPAKLEDSAVYLCASSPRIGEGPGEQYFGPGTRLTVT.

The table lists this clonotype with many counts. This rearrangement joins TRBV28 to TRBJ2-7; 7 bases fit TRBD1. The CDR3 covers 13 residues. J was trimmed by 2 bases and V by 6 bases; bases with no gene match: 4. The germline V gene has CDR1 MDHEN and CDR2 SYDVKM. Here the CDR3 reads CASRGTAAYEQYF. CDR3 coding DNA: TGTGCCAGCAGGGGGACAGCAGCCTACGAGCAGTACTTC.

This clonotype appeared many times. This chain links TRBV4-2 with TRBJ1-1, with 7 positions matching TRBD1. Germline V lookup: CDR1 LGHNA, CDR2 YNFKEQ. V dropped 0 bases and J dropped 3; count of bases not matched to a gene: 4. CDR3 length: 15 amino acids. The CDR3, as DNA: TGTGCCAGCAGCCAAGAACAGGGGCGGGACACTGAAGCTTTCTTT. Amino acid sequence: CASSQEQGRDTEAFF.

This clonotype has ten or more counts. The chain uses TRBV2 and TRBJ2-7; maybe TRBD2 (6 bases). CDR1 is SNHLY and CDR2 is FYNNEI in the germline V gene. This CDR3 comprises 14 residues. V shed 8 bases and J shed 2 bases, with 16 bases lying between them. This CDR3 is CASGPTPGAYEQYF. The CDR3 DNA sequence: TGTGCCAGCGGGCCAACCCCGGGGGCCTACGAGCAGTACTTC.

This chain joins TRBV6-2 or TRBV6-3 and TRBJ2-1; 15 bases fit TRBD2. Germline lookup yields CDR1 MNHEY and CDR2 SVGEGT. The junction had 5 bases not matched to a gene; V was cut back by 6 bases and J by 8 bases. The CDR3 loop spans 15 amino acids. CDR3 in amino acids: CASSPGLAGGHEQFF. The CDR3 bases are TGTGCCAGCAGCCCGGGACTAGCGGGAGGCCATGAGCAGTTCTTC.

This clonotype was seen more than once but under ten times. CDR3 coding DNA: TGTGCCAGCAGTCGGACAGGGGGCTGGGCTTTCTTT. Translated, it gives CASSRTGGWAFF. J is TRBJ1-1 and V is TRBV27; 11 bases agree with TRBD1. The germline V gene encodes CDR1 MNHEY and CDR2 SMNVEV (reference sequence). The CDR3 loop spans 12 amino acids. After removal of 5 bases from V and 11 bases from J, the junction contained 4 bases not matched to a gene.

The table lists this clonotype with many counts. V is TRBV20-1 and J is TRBJ1-2; D ambiguous. V was trimmed by 6 bases and J by 6 bases, leaving 14 bases between them. The CDR3 is 12 amino acids. Per germline, CDR1 DFQATT and CDR2 SNEGSKA (reference sequence). CDR3 region: CSAFGVGDGYTF. For the CDR3, the DNA is TGCAGTGCCTTCGGGGTCGGGGATGGCTACACCTTC.

The table lists this clonotype with many counts. V is TRBV7-2 and J is TRBJ2-2; no clear D gene. The CDR3 has 14 residues. CDR1 and CDR2 (germline): SGHTA, FQGNSA. Trimming took 1 base from V and 2 from J, leaving 5 bases between them. The CDR3 sequence is CASSLGTNTGELFF. The CDR3 region has the DNA TGTGCCAGCAGCTTAGGGACCAACACCGGGGAGCTGTTTTTT.

This sequence joins TRBV18 and TRBJ1-5, with TRBD1 as a possible D gene (5 bases). This CDR3 has 14 residues. Trimming cost V 11 bases and J 3 bases, with 17 bases left between them. Germline CDR1 reads KGHSH; CDR2 reads LQKENI. CDR3 residues: CASNLPGPNQPQHF. The DNA for the CDR3 is TGTGCCTCCAACCTCCCGGGGCCCAATCAGCCCCAGCATTTT. The full variable domain, in which reference TRBV18 and TRBJ1-5 provide the parts outside the CDR3, is NAGVMQNPRHLVRRRGQEARLRCSPMKGHSHVYWYRQLPEEGLKFMVYLQKENIIDESGMPKERFSAEFPKEGPSILRIQQVVRGDSAAYFCASNLPGPNQPQHFGDGTRLSIL.

This clonotype was seen repeatedly, ten times or more. The V call is TRBV6-5, the J call TRBJ2-7; D uncertain. The V end was cut by 4 bases, the J end by 2 bases, with 12 bases between. Germline V gene data show CDR1 as MNHEY and CDR2 as SVGAGI. The CDR3 sequence is 14 residues long. The CDR3 loop reads CASSSTERPYEQYF. The CDR3 coding sequence is TGTGCCAGCAGTTCGACGGAACGACCCTACGAGCAGTACTTC.

This clonotype showed up just a few times. The J gene is TRBJ2-2, the V gene TRBV5-1, with unresolved D. Per germline, CDR1 SGHRS and CDR2 YFSETQ. The CDR3 is made up of 16 amino acids. V lost 7 bases and J lost 6, with 22 bases in between. The CDR3 nucleotides read TGCGCCAGCTCCTCTCGTCGACAAGGTTTAGCCGGGGAGCTGTTTTTT. Encoded protein: CASSSRRQGLAGELFF.

The table lists this clonotype with many counts. An end of the junction does not agree with germline; a read error may underlie this. The chain carries TRBV12-3 or TRBV12-4 and TRBJ2-3; 8 nucleotides line up with TRBD2. This CDR3 contains 14 residues. The CDR3: CAGSPGLGTDTQYF. The CDR3 coding sequence is TGTGCCGGCAGCCCGGGACTAGGCACAGATACGCAGTATTTT.

This clonotype was seen many times. The chain links TRBV20-1 to TRBJ1-5; the match to TRBD1 covers 7 bases. Germline lookup yields CDR1 DFQATT and CDR2 SNEGSKA (reference sequence). Germline trimming cut 6 bases from V and 7 bases from J; bases unmatched to any gene: 9. This CDR3 has 13 amino acids. The DNA of the CDR3 is TGCAGTGCGGACACAGGGGCCGGGCAGCCCCAGCATTTT. Translated, it gives CSADTGAGQPQHF.